The 29 T cell receptor beta chains below all came from one sample that was sequenced in a study of shared clonotypes between healthy human individuals (TCRdb year 2020). The method was the immunoSEQ multiplex PCR assay. The immuneACCESS repertoire file appears here via TCRdb, limited to in-frame rearrangements. These files lack a portion of the clones; in checked studies, under half of the deficit traces to unresolved V genes, and the cause of the others is not known. The sample contains approximately 2.3 million clones, 80% to 95% of them found a single time. About 0.39% of the sample is taken by the ten largest. Sequenced material: naive CD4+ T cells from PBMCs. This sample's cell subset or site label indicates: CD45RA+ positively selected. The receptors derive from a man in his late teens or twenties in good health. Some clones in this sample may be carry-over from other donors' samples.

The chain combines TRBV28 with TRBJ1-3; 10 bases are shared with TRBD1. This CDR3 comprises 16 residues. V shed 5 bases and J 5 bases; nucleotides not matched to a gene: 9. CDR1 is MDHEN, CDR2 SYDVKM, per germline. The chain's CDR3 is CASSTPGTGARNTIYF. The CDR3 nucleotides are TGTGCCAGCAGTACCCCCGGGACAGGGGCTAGAAACACCATATATTTT.

DNA for the CDR3: TGTGCCTGGAGTGTAGGAGGGGGTAGTAACACCATATATTTT. This codes for CAWSVGGGSNTIYF. The chain is built from TRBV30 and TRBJ1-3; perhaps TRBD1 as D (6 bases). The CDR3 extends over 14 amino acids. Germline values: CDR1 GTSNPN, CDR2 SVGIG (reference sequence). Trimming removed 0 bases from V and 7 bases from J, with 13 bases in between.

The chain uses TRBV9 and TRBJ2-3, with 10 nucleotides matching TRBD1. The V gene's germline CDR1 is SGDLS and CDR2 YYNGEE. V was pared by 2 bases and J by 1 base, with 10 bases of the junction left unmatched. The CDR3 loop spans 18 amino acids. The CDR3: CASSVGTGTGARTDTQYF. In DNA, the CDR3 is TGTGCCAGCAGCGTGGGAACCGGGACAGGGGCTCGCACAGATACGCAGTATTTT.

This sequence joins TRBV7-7 and TRBJ2-3, with no clear D. This CDR3 has 11 amino acids. Germline values: CDR1 SSHAT, CDR2 FNYEAQ (reference sequence). CDR3 protein: CAVRGTDTQYF. Here the CDR3 DNA reads TGTGCTGTCCGGGGCACAGATACGCAGTATTTT.

The genes are TRBV4-1 and TRBJ1-5, with D possibly TRBD1 on 5 matching bases. The CDR3 contains 17 residues. Trimming left V 4 bases short and J 0 bases short, with 16 bases between. Germline V CDR1 and CDR2: MGHRA, YSYEKL. CDR3 amino acids: CASSPRERQHSNQPQHF. The DNA of the CDR3 is TGCGCCAGCAGCCCCAGGGAGCGGCAGCATAGCAATCAGCCCCAGCATTTT.

The V and J genes are TRBV6-1 and TRBJ2-1, with 14 nucleotides matching TRBD2. This CDR3 contains 17 residues. Germline V gene data show CDR1 as MNHNS and CDR2 as SASEGT. The trim removed 4 bases at V and 2 bases at J, leaving 4 bases unmatched. CDR3 loop: CASSGLAGGPTYNEQFF. The DNA for the CDR3 is TGTGCCAGCAGTGGACTAGCGGGGGGGCCCACCTACAATGAGCAGTTCTTC.

The chain employs TRBV29-1 and TRBJ1-2; perhaps TRBD1 as D (5 bases). CDR3 length: 14 amino acids. The germline CDR1 and CDR2 sequences are SQVTM and ANQGSEA. Trimming pared 6 bases from V and 2 bases from J, leaving 16 bases between. CDR3 residues: CSVTSIRGNYGYTF. DNA of the CDR3: TGCAGCGTCACGTCCATTAGGGGAAACTATGGCTACACCTTC.

This sequence joins TRBV7-8 and TRBJ2-1, with a tentative D call TRBD2 (5 bases). V was shortened by 2 bases and J by 6 bases, with 14 bases between the two germline ends. The CDR3 is 15 residues long. The germline CDR1 and CDR2 sequences are SGHVS and FQNEAQ. The CDR3: CASSLQSGRGNEQFF. In nucleotides, the CDR3 is TGTGCCAGCAGCTTACAGTCGGGAAGAGGCAATGAGCAGTTCTTC.

Turning to this clone: Within the sample, other DNA sequences also encode this same CDR3. This rearrangement joins TRBV5-4 to TRBJ1-5; a possible D gene is TRBD1 (6 bases). This CDR3 has 14 residues. Per germline, CDR1 SGHNT and CDR2 YYREEE (reference sequence). Trimming took off 4 bases at V and 4 bases at J, with 12 bases between the two ends. The CDR3 DNA reads as TGTGCCAGCAGCCTTCAGGGGAGGAATCAGCCCCAGCATTTT. Residues: CASSLQGRNQPQHF.

The V call is TRBV7-9, the J call TRBJ1-4; D is perhaps TRBD1 (5 bases). Germline V gene sequence: CDR1 SEHNR, CDR2 FQNEAQ (reference sequence). CDR3 length: 16 amino acids. V dropped 7 bases and J dropped 8 bases, with 23 bases sitting between them. The CDR3 loop is CASIPPLKQGGEKLFF. The CDR3 DNA follows: TGTGCCAGCATCCCCCCCCTGAAGCAGGGAGGAGAAAAACTGTTTTTT. Full variable domain (remainder filled in from reference TRBV7-9 and TRBJ1-4): DTGVSQNPRHKITKRGQNVTFRCDPISEHNRLYWYRQTLGQGPEFLTYFQNEAQLEKSRLLSDRFSAERPKGSFSTLEIQRTEQGDSAMYLCASIPPLKQGGEKLFFGSGTQLSVL.

The rearrangement links TRBV5-4 to TRBJ1-1, with D unclear. This CDR3 has 15 amino acids. CDR1 is SGHNT, CDR2 YYREEE, per germline (reference sequence). V was pared by 2 bases and J by 1 base, with 12 bases between. The CDR3 loop reads CASSLTPTRNTEAFF. DNA for the CDR3: TGTGCCAGCAGCTTAACACCAACTAGGAACACTGAAGCTTTCTTT.

About this clone: This sample also contains other DNA sequences that code for the same CDR3. The chain combines TRBV19 with TRBJ2-1, with no clear D. Germline CDR1 reads LNHDA; CDR2 reads SQIVND (reference sequence). Trimming shortened V by 2 bases and J by 5 bases, and 7 bases separated the two germline ends. CDR3 size: 13 residues. CDR3 region: CASSISRDNEQFF. The CDR3 DNA is TGTGCCAGTAGTATATCCAGAGACAATGAGCAGTTCTTC.

This clone was observed once. The V gene is TRBV11-2, the J gene TRBJ1-4, with D maybe TRBD1 (6 bases). Germline CDR1 reads SGHAT; CDR2 reads FQNNGV. The CDR3 totals 14 residues. Trimming stripped 4 bases from V and 8 bases from J, with 14 bases between. CDR3 protein: CASSSPTGTEKLFF. CDR3 bases: TGTGCCAGCAGCTCACCCACAGGGACCGAAAAACTGTTTTTT.

This chain links TRBV18 with TRBJ1-2; D call uncertain. Trimming removed 2 bases from V and 3 bases from J, with 7 bases in between. Germline V gives CDR1 KGHSH, CDR2 LQKENI. The CDR3 loop spans 13 amino acids. The CDR3, as DNA: TGTGCCAGCTCACCAGACACCGACTATGGCTACACCTTC. It is translated as CASSPDTDYGYTF.

This chain uses TRBV7-9 with TRBJ2-5; possibly TRBD2 for D (6 bases). Germline V gives CDR1 SEHNR, CDR2 FQNEAQ (reference sequence). The CDR3 is 13 residues long. Trimming cost V 5 bases and J 6 bases, with 13 bases left between them. The CDR3 loop reads CASSPRGWQTQYF. In nucleotides, the CDR3 is TGTGCCAGCAGCCCCCGGGGGTGGCAGACCCAGTACTTC.

The V call is TRBV7-8, the J call TRBJ2-3; no reliable D call. Per the germline V gene, CDR1 is SGHVS and CDR2 is FQNEAQ. This CDR3 region has 14 residues. V was cut by 5 bases and J by 1 base, with 10 bases left in between. CDR3 DNA sequence: TGTGCCAGCAGCCCTGTATTGGGCACAGATACGCAGTATTTT. This translates into CASSPVLGTDTQYF.

The chain's CDR3 is CSVAGTSSYNEQFF. The CDR3 bases are TGCAGCGTCGCCGGGACTAGCTCCTACAATGAGCAGTTCTTC. The rearrangement links TRBV29-1 to TRBJ2-1; 8 bases map to TRBD2. The CDR3 spans 14 residues. Germline V gene sequence: CDR1 SQVTM, CDR2 ANQGSEA. Trimming at V came to 6 bases and at J to 0 bases, leaving 4 bases not matched to a gene.

The chain joins TRBV5-6 to TRBJ2-7; TRBD2 is a possible D gene (6 bases). V was pared by 3 bases and J by 3 bases, with 16 bases between. This CDR3 has 15 residues. Germline CDR1 and CDR2: SGHDT and YYEEEE. This CDR3 reads CASSSRDGSFYEQYF. The CDR3 nucleotides read TGTGCCAGCAGCTCCCGGGACGGGAGCTTCTACGAGCAGTACTTC.

The chain uses TRBV7-2 and TRBJ1-1, with 9 bases matching TRBD1. V lost 2 bases, J lost 4 bases, and 5 bases stayed unmatched. CDR1 and CDR2 (germline): SGHTA, FQGNSA. There are 15 residues in the CDR3. The CDR3 DNA reads TGTGCCAGCAGCTTATGGGACAGGGCGGGCACTGAAGCTTTCTTT. Its translation is CASSLWDRAGTEAFF.

This sequence joins TRBV28 and TRBJ1-4; TRBD1 is a possible D gene (5 bases). V gave up 6 bases and J gave up 10 bases, with 21 bases separating them. This CDR3 region has 15 residues. From germline, CDR1 is MDHEN and CDR2 SYDVKM. CDR3 nucleotide sequence: TGTGCCAGCAGATTCTCCGGGACTGCCGGGAGAAAACTGTTTTTT. Translated: CASRFSGTAGRKLFF.

The gene calls are TRBV28 and TRBJ1-2, with TRBD1 identical over 7 bases. J lost 4 bases, V lost 5 bases, and 16 bases had no gene match. Germline CDR1 is MDHEN and CDR2 is SYDVKM. There are 17 residues in the CDR3. CDR3 DNA: TGTGCCAGCAGTCCCGGACTAGGACGGACAGGAACCTATGGCTACACCTTC. Translating gives CASSPGLGRTGTYGYTF.

The chain has TRBV12-5 and TRBJ2-3, with D unclear. Germline CDR1 LGHNT, CDR2 FRNRAP. The CDR3 covers 11 residues. The V end lost 2 bases, the J end lost 3 bases, and 0 bases lay between the germline ends. The CDR3, as DNA: TGTGCTAGTGGTTTGACAGATACGCAGTATTTT. This sequence encodes CASGLTDTQYF. Supplemented by reference TRBV12-5 and TRBJ2-3, the full variable domain reads DARVTQTPRHKVTEMGQEVTMRCQPILGHNTVFWYRQTMMQGLELLAYFRNRAPLDDSGMPKDRFSAEMPDATLATLKIQPSEPRDSAVYFCASGLTDTQYFGPGTRLTVL.

The chain employs TRBV7-9 and TRBJ2-2, with a weak D call TRBD2 (5 bases). Germline V CDR1 and CDR2: SEHNR, FQNEAQ (reference sequence). The length of the CDR3 is 14 residues. Trimming took 7 bases from V and 4 from J, leaving 13 bases between them. CDR3 DNA sequence: TGTGCCAGCATCGCGGGCCTTCCCACCGGGGAGCTGTTTTTT. Translated: CASIAGLPTGELFF.

V gene TRBV28 combines with J gene TRBJ1-2; no definite D call. Germline CDR1 and CDR2: MDHEN and SYDVKM. The germline V and J ends were trimmed by 7 bases and 2 bases, with 20 bases remaining between them. This CDR3 comprises 16 residues. The CDR3 coding sequence is TGTGCCAGCACCACGGGCGCTCAAGGGTCCAACTATGGCTACACCTTC. Translated, it gives CASTTGAQGSNYGYTF.

This clone was detected a few times. The chain recombines TRBV19 with TRBJ1-2, with a tentative D call TRBD1 (6 bases). The CDR3 has 13 residues. Germline CDR1 LNHDA, CDR2 SQIVND (reference sequence). With 0 bases removed from V and 13 bases from J, the gap between germline ends came to 15 bases. The CDR3 sequence: CASSIDLSGELTF. The DNA of the CDR3 is TGTGCCAGTAGTATAGACCTTTCAGGGGAACTCACCTTC. The entire variable domain, with the rest obtained from reference TRBV19 and TRBJ1-2, is as follows: DGGITQSPKYLFRKEGQNVTLSCEQNLNHDAMYWYRQDPGQGLRLIYYSQIVNDFQKGDIAEGYSVSREKKESFPLTVTSAQKNPTAFYLCASSIDLSGELTFGSGTRLTVV.

The chain combines TRBV5-4 with TRBJ2-7; TRBD1 agrees at 9 bases. Germline V gives CDR1 SGHNT, CDR2 YYREEE (reference sequence). Trimming took 7 bases from V and 5 from J; bases not matched to a gene: 13. This CDR3 spans 15 amino acids. CDR3 sequence reads: CASWRGTGTVNEQYF. CDR3 sequence (DNA): TGTGCCAGCTGGAGGGGGACAGGGACGGTGAACGAGCAGTACTTC.

The rearrangement joins TRBV6-6 to TRBJ2-7; TRBD2 is a possible D gene (6 bases). There are 14 residues in the CDR3. The germline V and J ends were trimmed by 0 bases and 3 bases, with 9 bases remaining between them. Germline CDR1 is MNHNY and CDR2 is SVGAGI (reference sequence). CDR3 DNA: TGTGCCAGCAGTTACTCATGGGGGGACTACGAGCAGTACTTC. Encoded protein: CASSYSWGDYEQYF.

The chain combines TRBV27 with TRBJ1-2; D is undetermined. Germline-derived CDR1 and CDR2 are MNHEY and SMNVEV (reference sequence). The CDR3 runs 19 residues. The V end lost 5 bases, the J end lost 3 bases, and 28 bases lay between the germline ends. The CDR3 DNA sequence: TGTGCCAGCAGTCGTCCTTTCAAAACACGGACCGTTTGGGACTATGGCTACACCTTC. It yields the protein CASSRPFKTRTVWDYGYTF.

The chain employs TRBV5-1 and TRBJ2-7, with 9 bases that match TRBD1. From germline, CDR1 is SGHRS and CDR2 YFSETQ. J was trimmed by 2 bases and V by 5 bases; bases with no gene match: 5. This CDR3 contains 14 residues. CDR3 loop: CASRSGTGPYEQYF. The CDR3, as DNA: TGCGCCAGCAGATCCGGGACAGGGCCCTACGAGCAGTACTTC.